Below, 29 T cell receptor beta chains from the same sample are listed, as sequenced in a study of CD8 T cells in Susac syndrome. It was with random hexamers that roughly 0.45 to 1 ug RNA was reverse transcribed. From the immunoSEQ multiplex PCR reads, TCRdb called clonotypes with MiXCR, one entry per CDR3 protein. The sample yields more than 250,000 distinct CDR3 sequences, roughly 94% seen once. The sequenced sample was CD4+ T cells from PBMCs. These receptor sequences come from a human donor with multiple sclerosis.

V gene TRBV5-1 combines with J gene TRBJ2-3, with 9 bases lining up with TRBD2. CDR1 SGHRS and CDR2 YFSETQ come from the germline V gene. The trim removed 2 bases at V and 0 bases at J, leaving 4 bases unmatched. CDR3 length: 16 residues. CDR3 region: CASSLSLAGSTDTQYF. For the CDR3, the DNA is TGCGCCAGCAGCTTATCGCTAGCGGGAAGCACAGATACGCAGTATTTT.

The rearrangement uses TRBV6-5 and TRBJ2-3; D not resolved. CDR3 length: 13 residues. Trimming pared 4 bases from V and 5 bases from J, leaving 10 bases between. The germline V gene encodes CDR1 MNHEY and CDR2 SVGAGI. The CDR3 DNA sequence: TGTGCCAGCAGTTTTGGGATGAGAGATACGCAGTATTTT. This sequence encodes CASSFGMRDTQYF.

The rearrangement joins TRBV6-2 or TRBV6-3 to TRBJ1-2, with TRBD1 identical over 8 bases. The CDR3 contains 14 residues. Germline lookup yields CDR1 MNHEY and CDR2 SVGEGT. The trim removed 6 bases at V and 0 bases at J, leaving 3 bases unmatched. CDR3 in DNA: TGTGCCAGCAGACGGACAGGGACTAACTATGGCTACACCTTC. Translating gives CASRRTGTNYGYTF.

This clonotype has only one observation. The genes are TRBV29-1 and TRBJ2-7; perhaps D is TRBD1 or TRBD2 (5 bases each). V was clipped by 5 bases and J by 3 bases, with 11 bases between them. Germline V lookup: CDR1 SQVTM, CDR2 ANQGSEA. The length of the CDR3 is 12 residues. The CDR3: CSVRDPDYEQYF. The CDR3 bases are TGCAGCGTTCGGGACCCGGACTACGAGCAGTACTTC.

The chain links TRBV12-3 or TRBV12-4 to TRBJ1-6, with TRBD1 as a possible D gene (6 bases). The V gene lost 5 bases and the J gene lost 7 bases, with 9 bases spanning the gap. The length of the CDR3 is 13 residues. The DNA for the CDR3 is TGTGCCAGCAGTCCGCAGGGGAATTCACCCCTCCACTTT. Translated: CASSPQGNSPLHF.

The chain employs TRBV29-1 and TRBJ2-5, with 8 nucleotides matching TRBD2. V was pared by 7 bases and J by 5 bases, with 9 bases of the junction left unmatched. The CDR3 extends over 13 amino acids. The germline gives CDR1 SQVTM, CDR2 ANQGSEA. As DNA, the CDR3 is TGCAGCGCCCTAAAATCGGGGGGGGAGACCCAGTACTTC. Amino acid sequence: CSALKSGGETQYF.

The CDR3 DNA sequence: TGTGCCAGCTCACCCGGACTAGCGGGAGTGGTTGAGCAGTTCTTC. It encodes CASSPGLAGVVEQFF. This rearrangement joins TRBV18 to TRBJ2-1; 13 bases map to TRBD2. The CDR3 has 15 residues. Trimming at V came to 3 bases and at J to 9 bases, leaving 5 bases not matched to a gene. CDR1 is KGHSH and CDR2 is LQKENI in the germline V gene.

The chain joins TRBV3-1 to TRBJ2-7; D might be TRBD2 (6 bases). Germline CDR1 and CDR2: LGHDT and YNNKEL (reference sequence). V was cut by 1 base and J by 6 bases, with 7 bases left in between. The length of the CDR3 is 12 residues. This CDR3 reads CASSQVGGEQYF. In nucleotides, the CDR3 is TGTGCCAGCAGCCAAGTGGGGGGCGAGCAGTACTTC.

V is TRBV4-1 and J is TRBJ1-2, with D perhaps matching TRBD1 (6 bases). Germline-derived CDR1 and CDR2 are MGHRA and YSYEKL. Between the trimmed V and J ends, which lost 0 bases and 1 base, there was a span of 9 bases. The CDR3 sequence is 15 residues long. Here the CDR3 reads CASSQETGVNYGYTF. DNA of the CDR3: TGCGCCAGCAGCCAAGAGACAGGTGTTAACTATGGCTACACCTTC.

V and J are TRBV15 and TRBJ2-3; unclear D gene. Trimming shortened V by 0 bases and J by 0 bases, and 10 bases separated the two germline ends. The CDR3 runs 16 residues. The germline V gene has CDR1 LNHNV and CDR2 YYDKDF (reference sequence). This chain's CDR3 is CATSRDNPTSTDTQYF. The DNA for the CDR3 is TGTGCCACCAGCAGAGATAACCCAACTAGCACAGATACGCAGTATTTT.

This clonotype has only one observation. The V and J genes are TRBV23-1 and TRBJ2-7, with 9 positions matching TRBD2. TRBV23-1 is designated an ORF whose function remains uncertain. The CDR3 loop spans 17 amino acids. The V and J ends lost 7 bases and 0 bases, in that order; junction bases with no gene match: 13. This chain's CDR3 is CASKTSGLLSNSYEQYF. CDR3 DNA: TGCGCCAGCAAGACTAGCGGTCTCCTTAGCAACTCCTACGAGCAGTACTTC.

This chain uses TRBV24-1 with TRBJ2-1, with 7 bases matching TRBD1. V lost 3 bases to trimming and J lost 6 bases; unmatched junction nucleotides: 4. CDR3 length: 14 amino acids. Per the germline V gene, CDR1 is KGHDR and CDR2 is SFDVKD. In DNA, the CDR3 is TGTGCCACCAGTGATACGACAGGGTTCAATGAGCAGTTCTTC. Amino acid sequence: CATSDTTGFNEQFF.

This clonotype appeared a single time. This sequence joins TRBV29-1 and TRBJ1-1; 10 bases are shared with TRBD1. Germline trimming cut 6 bases from V and 3 bases from J; bases unmatched to any gene: 10. The CDR3 has 15 residues. The germline V gene has CDR1 SQVTM and CDR2 ANQGSEA. The CDR3 DNA follows: TGCAGCGTGGGGAAATGGACAGGGGGGGACACTGAAGCTTTCTTT. Protein: CSVGKWTGGDTEAFF.

The chain links TRBV2 to TRBJ2-3; D gene uncertain. CDR1 is SNHLY and CDR2 is FYNNEI in the germline V gene. The CDR3 contains 11 residues. The V end lost 9 bases, the J end lost 0 bases, and 4 bases lay between the germline ends. CDR3 amino acids: CASTSTDTQYF. In DNA form, the CDR3 reads TGTGCCAGTACTAGCACAGATACGCAGTATTTT. Filled out from reference TRBV2 and TRBJ2-3, the complete variable domain reads EPEVTQTPSHQVTQMGQEVILRCVPISNHLYFYWYRQILGQKVEFLVSFYNNEISEKSEIFDDQFSVERPDGSNFTLKIRSTKLEDSAMYFCASTSTDTQYFGPGTRLTVL.

Only a few counts were recorded for this clonotype. V is TRBV6-2 or TRBV6-3 and J is TRBJ2-1, with TRBD2 matching 11 bases. Germline CDR1 reads MNHEY; CDR2 reads SVGEGT. The CDR3 has 16 amino acids. V shed 6 bases, J shed 5 bases, and the junction held 9 bases outside the gene matches. The CDR3, as DNA: TGTGCCAGCAGCCCACCATTGACTAGCGGGGACAATGAGCAGTTCTTC. Translated, it gives CASSPPLTSGDNEQFF.

CDR3 loop: CASSQSGGATDTQYF. CDR3 nucleotides: TGTGCCAGCAGTCAAAGCGGGGGGGCGACAGATACGCAGTATTTT. The chain carries TRBV2 and TRBJ2-3; 10 nucleotides agree with TRBD2. Germline CDR1 SNHLY, CDR2 FYNNEI. J lost 3 bases, V lost 5 bases, and 5 bases had no gene match. CDR3 size: 15 residues.

The rearrangement links TRBV7-9 to TRBJ2-5, with 8 bases matching TRBD2. The CDR3 loop spans 15 amino acids. In germline, CDR1 is SEHNR, CDR2 FQNEAQ (reference sequence). Trimming cost V 0 bases and J 3 bases; bases outside gene matches: 3. CDR3 bases: TGTGCCAGCAGCTTAGCTAGCGGGAAGGAAGAGACCCAGTACTTC. It specifies CASSLASGKEETQYF.

This rearrangement joins TRBV20-1 to TRBJ2-7; D may be TRBD1 (5 bases). V dropped 0 bases and J dropped 2 bases, with 20 bases sitting between them. The CDR3 has 17 amino acids. Germline CDR1 reads DFQATT; CDR2 reads SNEGSKA (reference sequence). Written as DNA, the CDR3 is TGCAGTGCTAGAGATCAGGGTATGGTAGGTCGTCCCTACGAGCAGTACTTC. Protein product: CSARDQGMVGRPYEQYF.

J is TRBJ2-1 and V is TRBV6-5; 7 positions match TRBD2. V lost 5 bases, J lost 0 bases, and 4 bases stayed unmatched. Germline-derived CDR1 and CDR2 are MNHEY and SVGAGI. The CDR3 covers 15 residues. Written as DNA, the CDR3 is TGTGCCAGCAGTCGCGGGGGTCTCTCCTACAATGAGCAGTTCTTC. Protein product: CASSRGGLSYNEQFF.

This chain connects TRBV30 to TRBJ1-2, with unresolved D. V dropped 3 bases and J dropped 1 base, with 12 bases sitting between them. This CDR3 is 14 amino acids long. Germline-derived CDR1 and CDR2 are GTSNPN and SVGIG (reference sequence). The CDR3 nucleotides are TGTGCCTGGAGCTACGGACGGAGTAACTATGGCTACACCTTC. Protein product: CAWSYGRSNYGYTF.

The V gene is TRBV18, the J gene TRBJ1-5; D may be TRBD1 (6 bases). V dropped 3 bases and J dropped 0 bases, with 9 bases sitting between them. The CDR3 totals 15 residues. Germline V gene data show CDR1 as KGHSH and CDR2 as LQKENI. As DNA, the CDR3 is TGTGCCAGCTCACCTGGGACATATAGCAATCAGCCCCAGCATTTT. Translated, it gives CASSPGTYSNQPQHF.

The chain joins TRBV12-3 or TRBV12-4 to TRBJ2-1, with 12 bases that match TRBD2. The J segment lost 12 bases and the V segment lost 2 bases, leaving 8 bases of the junction unmatched. This CDR3 is 15 amino acids long. The CDR3 loop is CASSLRSSGGAGQFF. As DNA, the CDR3 is TGTGCCAGCAGTTTACGCTCTAGCGGGGGGGCTGGGCAGTTCTTC.

V gene TRBV20-1 combines with J gene TRBJ2-1; TRBD2 aligns across 12 bases. The V gene's germline CDR1 is DFQATT and CDR2 SNEGSKA (reference sequence). This CDR3 is 15 amino acids long. The V and J ends lost 6 bases and 8 bases, in that order; junction bases with no gene match: 11. The CDR3 loop reads CSARRPGLAGDEQFF. The CDR3 bases are TGCAGTGCCAGGCGACCGGGACTAGCGGGCGATGAGCAGTTCTTC.

The CDR3 protein is CASSAGTGASYEQYF. CDR3 bases: TGTGCCAGCAGTGCCGGGACAGGGGCCTCCTACGAGCAGTACTTC. This rearrangement joins TRBV11-1 to TRBJ2-7, with 10 nucleotides matching TRBD1. Germline V gene data show CDR1 as SGHAT and CDR2 as FQDESV (reference sequence). The CDR3 covers 15 residues. V lost 6 bases and J lost 0; bases outside the gene matches: 5. Complete variable domain (other parts from reference TRBV11-1 and TRBJ2-7): EAEVAQSPRYKITEKSQAVAFWCDPISGHATLYWYRQILGQGPELLVQFQDESVVDDSQLPKDRFSAERLKGVDSTLKIQPAELGDSAMYLCASSAGTGASYEQYFGPGTRLTVT.

CDR3 bases: TGTGCCAGCAGTGCCCTCCCAGAGGGAGCGGGTGAGCAGTTCTTC. This gives the protein CASSALPEGAGEQFF. The chain has TRBV9 and TRBJ2-1; a weak D match, TRBD2 (6 bases). V lost 5 bases, J lost 9 bases, and 21 bases lay in between. This CDR3 spans 15 amino acids. CDR1 and CDR2 (germline): SGDLS, YYNGEE.

J is TRBJ2-1 and V is TRBV18, with 8 nucleotides matching TRBD1. The junction had 6 bases not matched to a gene; V was cut back by 8 bases and J by 0 bases. Germline CDR1 reads KGHSH; CDR2 reads LQKENI. This CDR3 is built from 15 residues. CDR3 nucleotides: TGTGCCAGCCTGGCTACAGGGGGCTCCTACAATGAGCAGTTCTTC. This encodes CASLATGGSYNEQFF.

The chain uses TRBV11-3 and TRBJ2-7; a possible D gene is TRBD2 (5 bases). V lost 1 base and J 5 bases, leaving 12 bases between the germline ends. The germline V gene has CDR1 SGHNT and CDR2 YENEEA. The CDR3 is made up of 14 amino acids. This chain's CDR3 is CASSLGRAADEQYF. In DNA, the CDR3 is TGTGCCAGCAGCTTAGGGAGAGCGGCAGACGAGCAGTACTTC.

The chain links TRBV20-1 to TRBJ2-3; tentatively, D is TRBD1 or TRBD2 (6 bases each). V was pared by 3 bases and J by 5 bases, with 12 bases between. The CDR3 contains 13 residues. The germline CDR1 and CDR2 sequences are DFQATT and SNEGSKA (reference sequence). CDR3 coding DNA: TGCAGTGCTAGGTGGGGGGCCCGAGATACGCAGTATTTT. It yields the protein CSARWGARDTQYF.

This clonotype has a handful of counts. This chain joins TRBV6-1 and TRBJ2-7; D remains ambiguous. The CDR3 totals 17 residues. V was shortened by 0 bases and J by 5 bases, with 20 bases between the two germline ends. Germline V gives CDR1 MNHNS, CDR2 SASEGT. In DNA, the CDR3 is TGTGCCAGCAGTGAAGCCTGGCTCCTAGGGCGCCTAGACGAGCAGTACTTC. Amino acids: CASSEAWLLGRLDEQYF.